This TCR beta chain was identified in a study of T cell changes during pregnancy in multiple sclerosis. Data came from immunoSEQ multiplex PCR; TCRdb stores just in-frame clones and leaves some out. This sample carries 35,000 to 50,000 clones, about 91% of them seen once, and the ten largest clones take approximately 2%. This CDR3 is 15 amino acids long. Germline V gene lookup returns CDR1 MDHEN and CDR2 SYDVKM. V was shortened by 5 bases and J by 5 bases, with 16 bases between the two germline ends. V gene TRBV28 combines with J gene TRBJ2-1, with a tentative D call TRBD2 (6 bases). The clonotype originates from a female donor in good health, enrolled as a control in a pregnancy study. The sequencing here drew on CD4+ T cells from peripheral blood mononuclear cells, taken after pregnancy. The CDR3 sequence is CASSTGGPRNNEQFF. Here the CDR3 DNA reads TGTGCCAGCAGTACCGGAGGGCCAAGGAACAATGAGCAGTTCTTC.